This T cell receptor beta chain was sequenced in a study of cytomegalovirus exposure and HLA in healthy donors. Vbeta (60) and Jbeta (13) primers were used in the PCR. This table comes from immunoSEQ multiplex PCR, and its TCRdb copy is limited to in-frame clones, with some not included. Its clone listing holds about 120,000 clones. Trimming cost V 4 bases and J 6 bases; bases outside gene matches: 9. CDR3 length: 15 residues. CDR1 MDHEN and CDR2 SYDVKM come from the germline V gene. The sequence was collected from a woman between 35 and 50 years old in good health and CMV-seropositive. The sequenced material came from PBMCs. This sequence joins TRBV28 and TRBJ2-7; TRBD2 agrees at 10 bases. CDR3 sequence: CASSSPAGGPREQYF. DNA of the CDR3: TGTGCCAGCAGTTCACCAGCGGGAGGGCCACGCGAGCAGTACTTC.